The 18 T cell receptor beta chains listed next were all sequenced from one sample in a study of radiation and T cells in renal cell carcinoma. Sequencing used immunoSEQ multiplex PCR; TCRdb keeps in-frame clones, though not all of them. The sample shows about 160,000 clones, less than 90% of them seen only once. Time point here: baseline pretreatment blood. Treatment reported: 15 Gy SBRT to primary tumor, nephrectomy 4 weeks later. Here the sequenced sample was blood, taken from a patient whose treatment included radiotherapy and nephrectomy. Every receptor here comes from a woman aged 70-85 years with renal cell carcinoma.

V and J are TRBV5-4 and TRBJ2-1; D possibly corresponds to TRBD2 (6 bases). CDR3 length equals 11 residues. CDR1 SGHNT and CDR2 YYREEE come from the germline V gene (reference sequence). V lost 4 bases to trimming and J lost 10 bases, with 9 bases between them. The CDR3 loop is CASSETREQFF. DNA of the CDR3: TGTGCCAGCAGCGAGACTAGGGAGCAGTTCTTC.

This clone was seen a few times. At one end, the junction sequence differs from germline, possibly due to a read error. The chain recombines TRBV19 with TRBJ1-3, with D maybe TRBD1 (5 bases). Germline CDR1 is LNHDA and CDR2 is SQIVND (reference sequence). CDR3 length equals 14 residues. Here the CDR3 reads CASLRTFSGNTIYF. CDR3 bases: TGTGCCAGTCTCCGGACATTCTCTGGGAACACCATATATTTT.

The chain carries TRBV5-8 and TRBJ1-2; TRBD1 matches 12 bases. The CDR3 is made up of 16 amino acids. CDR1 SGHTS and CDR2 YDEGEE come from the germline V gene. V dropped 3 bases and J dropped 3; count of bases not matched to a gene: 6. Here the CDR3 DNA reads TGTGCCAGCAGCTCCCGGGACAGGGGGCGCCACTATGGCTACACCTTC. Protein sequence: CASSSRDRGRHYGYTF.

V and J are TRBV5-1 and TRBJ1-1; D possibly corresponds to TRBD1 (6 bases). The CDR3 runs to 14 residues. V was pared by 6 bases and J by 1 base, with 13 bases between. Germline V gene lookup returns CDR1 SGHRS and CDR2 YFSETQ. The CDR3 spells CASTVGGSNTEAFF. The CDR3 coding sequence is TGCGCCAGCACGGTAGGGGGTTCGAACACTGAAGCTTTCTTT.

This clone was counted a few times. The CDR3 is CASIGGTSRFEAFF. As DNA, the CDR3 is TGTGCCAGCATAGGGGGGACAAGTCGATTTGAAGCTTTCTTT. This sequence joins TRBV6-5 and TRBJ1-1; D possibly corresponds to TRBD1 (6 bases). The CDR3 is made up of 14 amino acids. With 7 bases removed from V and 7 bases from J, the gap between germline ends came to 19 bases. Germline V gene lookup returns CDR1 MNHEY and CDR2 SVGAGI.

This clone was seen more than once but under ten times. The chain carries TRBV9 and TRBJ1-1, with a tentative D call TRBD1 (6 bases). CDR3 length equals 14 residues. Germline CDR1 reads SGDLS; CDR2 reads YYNGEE. V lost 2 bases, J lost 1 base, and 9 bases lay in between. CDR3 protein: CASSVVQGNTEAFF. CDR3 bases: TGTGCCAGCAGCGTGGTACAGGGGAACACTGAAGCTTTCTTT.

The chain combines TRBV15 with TRBJ2-1, with D unclear. The CDR3 has 14 residues. CDR1 LNHNV and CDR2 YYDKDF come from the germline V gene (reference sequence). V was pared by 0 bases and J by 7 bases, with 10 bases between. The DNA for the CDR3 is TGTGCCACCAGCAGAGATCGTTTGGGGAATGAGCAGTTCTTC. Residues: CATSRDRLGNEQFF.

The V and J genes are TRBV7-9 and TRBJ2-7; either TRBD1 or TRBD2 may supply D (5 bases each). Germline loops: CDR1 SEHNR, CDR2 FQNEAQ (reference sequence). Trimming left V 3 bases short and J 4 bases short, with 28 bases between. The length of the CDR3 is 19 residues. DNA for the CDR3: TGTGCCAGCAGCTTCTTTGCCCTTGCTCGGGACGGTATTGGGTACGAGCAGTACTTC. It is translated as CASSFFALARDGIGYEQYF.

V gene TRBV15 combines with J gene TRBJ1-1; possible D gene TRBD1, 6 bases. The V gene's germline CDR1 is LNHNV and CDR2 YYDKDF (reference sequence). With 1 base removed from V and 1 base from J, the gap between germline ends came to 10 bases. The CDR3 length is 15 residues. CDR3 bases: TGTGCCACCAGCAGAGTCGGGACACCGAACACTGAAGCTTTCTTT. This sequence encodes CATSRVGTPNTEAFF.

The chain recombines TRBV20-1 with TRBJ2-3; D remains ambiguous. The germline gives CDR1 DFQATT, CDR2 SNEGSKA (reference sequence). The CDR3 length is 11 residues. V was cut by 6 bases and J by 9 bases, with 13 bases left in between. The CDR3, as DNA: TGCAGTGCCGCAGACCCGCAGACGCAGTATTTT. This translates into CSAADPQTQYF.

The rearrangement uses TRBV6-5 and TRBJ2-5, with D unresolved. Trimming cost V 2 bases and J 5 bases, with 6 bases left between them. The CDR3 is 12 amino acids. CDR1 is MNHEY, CDR2 SVGAGI, per germline. This CDR3 reads CASSYGRETQYF. In DNA form, the CDR3 reads TGTGCCAGCAGTTACGGGCGGGAGACCCAGTACTTC.

This clone was detected a few times. The rearrangement joins TRBV5-1 to TRBJ2-1; 9 positions match TRBD1. V was clipped by 7 bases and J by 5 bases; unmatched bases: 10. The V gene's germline CDR1 is SGHRS and CDR2 YFSETQ. This CDR3 comprises 15 residues. The CDR3 bases are TGCGCCAGCGGTCTGGGGGACAGGGCCAACAATGAGCAGTTCTTC. As protein: CASGLGDRANNEQFF.

The chain employs TRBV27 and TRBJ1-3; no clear D gene. The germline V gene encodes CDR1 MNHEY and CDR2 SMNVEV (reference sequence). Trimming left V 7 bases short and J 0 bases short, with 10 bases between. The CDR3 totals 14 residues. The CDR3 DNA is TGTGCCAGCACATCGAGGAGCTCTGGAAACACCATATATTTT. This sequence encodes CASTSRSSGNTIYF.

The chain is built from TRBV9 and TRBJ2-1; 11 nucleotides match TRBD2. The trim removed 3 bases at V and 8 bases at J, leaving 16 bases unmatched. The CDR3 consists of 18 residues. Germline V lookup: CDR1 SGDLS, CDR2 YYNGEE. In DNA, the CDR3 is TGTGCCAGCAGCGAGGACTACTCCGCCGGGACTAGCGGTTATGAGCAGTTCTTC. Its protein product is CASSEDYSAGTSGYEQFF.

The CDR3 protein is CASGTRGFYGYTF. CDR3 nucleotide sequence: TGTGCCAGTGGGACGCGGGGATTCTATGGCTACACCTTC. J is TRBJ1-2 and V is TRBV19; D might be TRBD1 (5 bases). CDR1 and CDR2 (germline): LNHDA, SQIVND (reference sequence). This CDR3 is built from 13 residues. Trimming stripped 8 bases from V and 4 bases from J, with 14 bases between.

As to this clone: The CDR3 ends on some other residue instead of the conserved phenylalanine or tryptophan, so this is likely a read error. The DNA is omitted, as the CDR3 cannot be located on it reliably, and the CDR3 follows TCRdb's listing. This sequence joins TRBV18 and TRBJ1-2; TRBD1, the table's D call, was not compared with the DNA. From its first to its last residue, the CDR3 has 8 amino acids. CDR1 and CDR2 (germline): KGHSH, LQKENI. The CDR3 protein is CASSPGQL.

The chain combines TRBV28 with TRBJ1-5, with D tentatively TRBD1 (5 bases). The V gene lost 6 bases and the J gene lost 7 bases, with 22 bases spanning the gap. The CDR3 covers 16 residues. The germline gives CDR1 MDHEN, CDR2 SYDVKM. For the CDR3, the DNA is TGTGCCAGCAGCCCGGGGGGATGGGCCCAAAAACAGCCCCAGCATTTT. This sequence encodes CASSPGGWAQKQPQHF. The whole variable domain, filled in from reference TRBV28 and TRBJ1-5, reads DVKVTQSSRYLVKRTGEKVFLECVQDMDHENMFWYRQDPGLGLRLIYFSYDVKMKEKGDIPEGYSVSREKKERFSLILESASTNQTSMYLCASSPGGWAQKQPQHFGDGTRLSIL.

A single count supports this clone. V is TRBV28 and J is TRBJ1-3, with D possibly matching TRBD1 (5 bases). Trimming cost V 6 bases and J 7 bases, with 19 bases left between them. The CDR3 consists of 15 residues. Germline CDR1 is MDHEN and CDR2 is SYDVKM. The CDR3 DNA follows: TGTGCCAGCAGACCACCGGGCCCCCAGGGCAACACCATATATTTT. Protein sequence: CASRPPGPQGNTIYF.